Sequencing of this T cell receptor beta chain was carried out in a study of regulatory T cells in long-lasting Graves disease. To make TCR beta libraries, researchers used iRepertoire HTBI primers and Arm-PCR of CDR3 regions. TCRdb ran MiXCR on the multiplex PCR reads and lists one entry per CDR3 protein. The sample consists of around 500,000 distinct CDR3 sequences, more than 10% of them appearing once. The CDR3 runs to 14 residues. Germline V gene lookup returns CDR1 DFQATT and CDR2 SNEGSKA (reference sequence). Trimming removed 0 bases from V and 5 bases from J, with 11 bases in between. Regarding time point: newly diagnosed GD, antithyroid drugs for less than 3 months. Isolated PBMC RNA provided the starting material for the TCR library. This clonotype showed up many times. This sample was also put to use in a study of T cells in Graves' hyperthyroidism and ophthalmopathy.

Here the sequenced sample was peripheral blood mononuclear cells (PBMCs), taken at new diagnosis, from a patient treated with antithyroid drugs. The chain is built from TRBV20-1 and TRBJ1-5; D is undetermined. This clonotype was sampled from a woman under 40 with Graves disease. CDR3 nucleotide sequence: TGCAGTGCTAGAGATGGATCACTTGATCAGCCCCAGCATTTT. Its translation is CSARDGSLDQPQHF.